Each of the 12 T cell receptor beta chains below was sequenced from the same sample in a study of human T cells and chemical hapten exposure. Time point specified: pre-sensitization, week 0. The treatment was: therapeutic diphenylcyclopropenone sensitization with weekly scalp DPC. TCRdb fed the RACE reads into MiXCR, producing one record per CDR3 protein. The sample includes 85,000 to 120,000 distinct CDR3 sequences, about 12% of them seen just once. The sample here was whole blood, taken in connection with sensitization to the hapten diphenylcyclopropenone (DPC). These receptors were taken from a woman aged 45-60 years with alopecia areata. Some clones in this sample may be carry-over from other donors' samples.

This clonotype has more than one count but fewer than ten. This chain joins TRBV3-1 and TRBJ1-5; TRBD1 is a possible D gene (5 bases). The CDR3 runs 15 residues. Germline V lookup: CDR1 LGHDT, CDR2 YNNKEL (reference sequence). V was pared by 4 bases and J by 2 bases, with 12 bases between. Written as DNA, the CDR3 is TGTGCCAGCAGCCCCGACAGCCTGCGCAATCAGCCCCAGCATTTT. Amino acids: CASSPDSLRNQPQHF.

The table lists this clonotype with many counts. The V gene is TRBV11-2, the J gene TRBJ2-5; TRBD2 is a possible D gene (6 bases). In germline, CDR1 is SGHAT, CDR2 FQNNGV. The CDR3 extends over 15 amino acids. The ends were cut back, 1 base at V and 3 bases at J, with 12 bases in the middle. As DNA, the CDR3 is TGTGCCAGCAGCTTAGTGCGGGGCCCTAAAGAGACCCAGTACTTC. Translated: CASSLVRGPKETQYF.

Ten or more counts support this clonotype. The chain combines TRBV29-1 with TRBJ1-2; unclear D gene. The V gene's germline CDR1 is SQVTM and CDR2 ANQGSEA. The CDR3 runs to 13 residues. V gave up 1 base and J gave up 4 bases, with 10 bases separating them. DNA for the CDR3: TGCAGCGTTGAAGGAGTGGGAAGCTATGGCTACACCTTC. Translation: CSVEGVGSYGYTF.

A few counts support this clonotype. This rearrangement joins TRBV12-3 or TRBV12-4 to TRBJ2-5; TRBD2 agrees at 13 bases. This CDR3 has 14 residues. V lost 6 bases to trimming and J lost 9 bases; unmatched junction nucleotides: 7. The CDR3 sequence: CASRTSGGLSAQYF. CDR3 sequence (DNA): TGTGCCAGCAGGACTAGCGGGGGGTTAAGTGCCCAGTACTTC.

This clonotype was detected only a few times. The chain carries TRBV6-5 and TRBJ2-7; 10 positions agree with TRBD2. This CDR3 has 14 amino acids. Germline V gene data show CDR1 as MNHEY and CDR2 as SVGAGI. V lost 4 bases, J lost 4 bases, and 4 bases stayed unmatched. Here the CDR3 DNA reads TGTGCCAGCAGTTCTAGCGGGGGAGGGTACGAGCAGTACTTC. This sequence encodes CASSSSGGGYEQYF.

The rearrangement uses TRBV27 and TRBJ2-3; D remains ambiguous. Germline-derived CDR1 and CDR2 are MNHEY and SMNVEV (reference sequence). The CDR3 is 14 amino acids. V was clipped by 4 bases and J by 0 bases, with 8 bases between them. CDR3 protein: CASSSELSTDTQYF. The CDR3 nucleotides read TGTGCCAGCAGTTCCGAACTTAGCACAGATACGCAGTATTTT.

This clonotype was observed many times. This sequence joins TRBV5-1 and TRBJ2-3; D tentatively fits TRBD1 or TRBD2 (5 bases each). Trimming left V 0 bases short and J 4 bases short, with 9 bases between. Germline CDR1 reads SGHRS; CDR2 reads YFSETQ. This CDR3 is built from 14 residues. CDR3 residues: CASSLGQRADTQYF. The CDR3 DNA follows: TGCGCCAGCAGCTTGGGACAGAGGGCAGATACGCAGTATTTT.

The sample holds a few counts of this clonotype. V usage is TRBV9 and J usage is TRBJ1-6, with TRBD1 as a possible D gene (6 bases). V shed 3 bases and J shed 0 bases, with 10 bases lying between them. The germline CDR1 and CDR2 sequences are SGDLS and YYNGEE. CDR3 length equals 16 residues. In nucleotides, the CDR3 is TGTGCCAGCAGCGAACAGGGAGGCTCCTATAATTCACCCCTCCACTTT. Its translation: CASSEQGGSYNSPLHF.

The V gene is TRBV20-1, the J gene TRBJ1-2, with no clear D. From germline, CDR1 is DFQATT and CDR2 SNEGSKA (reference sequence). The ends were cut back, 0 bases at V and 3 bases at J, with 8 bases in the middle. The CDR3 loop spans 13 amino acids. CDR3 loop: CSARDGVDYGYTF. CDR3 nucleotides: TGCAGTGCTAGAGATGGGGTCGACTATGGCTACACCTTC.

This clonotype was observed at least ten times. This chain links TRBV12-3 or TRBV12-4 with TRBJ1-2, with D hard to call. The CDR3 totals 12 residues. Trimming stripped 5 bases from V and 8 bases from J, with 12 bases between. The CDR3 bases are TGTGCCAGCAGTCCAGGTAATGGAGGCTACACCTTC. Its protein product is CASSPGNGGYTF.

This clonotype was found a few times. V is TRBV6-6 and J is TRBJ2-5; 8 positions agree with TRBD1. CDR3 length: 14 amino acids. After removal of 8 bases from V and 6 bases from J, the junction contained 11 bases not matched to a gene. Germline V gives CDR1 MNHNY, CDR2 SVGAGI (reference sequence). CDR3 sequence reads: CASGPAGGGKTQYF. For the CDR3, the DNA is TGTGCCAGCGGTCCGGCAGGGGGCGGGAAGACCCAGTACTTC.

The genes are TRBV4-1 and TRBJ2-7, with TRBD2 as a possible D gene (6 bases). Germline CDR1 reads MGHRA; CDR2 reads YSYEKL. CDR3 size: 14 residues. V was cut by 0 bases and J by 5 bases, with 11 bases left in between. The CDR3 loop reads CASSQEWRGDEQYF. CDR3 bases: TGCGCCAGCAGCCAAGAGTGGAGGGGTGACGAGCAGTACTTC.